This T cell receptor beta chain was sequenced in a study of radiation and T cells in renal cell carcinoma. The time point denotes: blood 2 weeks post-SBRT. Noted treatment: 15 Gy SBRT to primary tumor, nephrectomy 4 weeks later. After SBRT, blood was collected at 2 and 4 weeks, plus baseline. CDR3 size: 15 residues. Germline CDR1 is MGHRA and CDR2 is YSYEKL. J was trimmed by 3 bases and V by 3 bases; bases with no gene match: 5. Study results and caveats: Baseline intratumoral clonotype presence is unknown without pretreatment biopsies. From baseline, blood top tumor clonotypes peaked at 2 weeks post-radiation.

A note on this clone: Antigen specificity is unknown.

TCRdb keeps only in-frame clones here, not all; method: immunoSEQ multiplex PCR. The sample shows 150,000 to 160,000 clones, roughly 89% of them seen only once. This chain connects TRBV4-1 to TRBJ1-2; TRBD1 matches 9 bases. The TCR comes from a woman aged 45-60 years with renal cell carcinoma. The specimen was blood, collected from a patient whose treatment included radiotherapy and nephrectomy. CDR3 loop: CASSQPRDRDYGYTF. CDR3 coding DNA: TGCGCCAGCAGCCAGCCGCGGGACAGGGACTATGGCTACACCTTC.